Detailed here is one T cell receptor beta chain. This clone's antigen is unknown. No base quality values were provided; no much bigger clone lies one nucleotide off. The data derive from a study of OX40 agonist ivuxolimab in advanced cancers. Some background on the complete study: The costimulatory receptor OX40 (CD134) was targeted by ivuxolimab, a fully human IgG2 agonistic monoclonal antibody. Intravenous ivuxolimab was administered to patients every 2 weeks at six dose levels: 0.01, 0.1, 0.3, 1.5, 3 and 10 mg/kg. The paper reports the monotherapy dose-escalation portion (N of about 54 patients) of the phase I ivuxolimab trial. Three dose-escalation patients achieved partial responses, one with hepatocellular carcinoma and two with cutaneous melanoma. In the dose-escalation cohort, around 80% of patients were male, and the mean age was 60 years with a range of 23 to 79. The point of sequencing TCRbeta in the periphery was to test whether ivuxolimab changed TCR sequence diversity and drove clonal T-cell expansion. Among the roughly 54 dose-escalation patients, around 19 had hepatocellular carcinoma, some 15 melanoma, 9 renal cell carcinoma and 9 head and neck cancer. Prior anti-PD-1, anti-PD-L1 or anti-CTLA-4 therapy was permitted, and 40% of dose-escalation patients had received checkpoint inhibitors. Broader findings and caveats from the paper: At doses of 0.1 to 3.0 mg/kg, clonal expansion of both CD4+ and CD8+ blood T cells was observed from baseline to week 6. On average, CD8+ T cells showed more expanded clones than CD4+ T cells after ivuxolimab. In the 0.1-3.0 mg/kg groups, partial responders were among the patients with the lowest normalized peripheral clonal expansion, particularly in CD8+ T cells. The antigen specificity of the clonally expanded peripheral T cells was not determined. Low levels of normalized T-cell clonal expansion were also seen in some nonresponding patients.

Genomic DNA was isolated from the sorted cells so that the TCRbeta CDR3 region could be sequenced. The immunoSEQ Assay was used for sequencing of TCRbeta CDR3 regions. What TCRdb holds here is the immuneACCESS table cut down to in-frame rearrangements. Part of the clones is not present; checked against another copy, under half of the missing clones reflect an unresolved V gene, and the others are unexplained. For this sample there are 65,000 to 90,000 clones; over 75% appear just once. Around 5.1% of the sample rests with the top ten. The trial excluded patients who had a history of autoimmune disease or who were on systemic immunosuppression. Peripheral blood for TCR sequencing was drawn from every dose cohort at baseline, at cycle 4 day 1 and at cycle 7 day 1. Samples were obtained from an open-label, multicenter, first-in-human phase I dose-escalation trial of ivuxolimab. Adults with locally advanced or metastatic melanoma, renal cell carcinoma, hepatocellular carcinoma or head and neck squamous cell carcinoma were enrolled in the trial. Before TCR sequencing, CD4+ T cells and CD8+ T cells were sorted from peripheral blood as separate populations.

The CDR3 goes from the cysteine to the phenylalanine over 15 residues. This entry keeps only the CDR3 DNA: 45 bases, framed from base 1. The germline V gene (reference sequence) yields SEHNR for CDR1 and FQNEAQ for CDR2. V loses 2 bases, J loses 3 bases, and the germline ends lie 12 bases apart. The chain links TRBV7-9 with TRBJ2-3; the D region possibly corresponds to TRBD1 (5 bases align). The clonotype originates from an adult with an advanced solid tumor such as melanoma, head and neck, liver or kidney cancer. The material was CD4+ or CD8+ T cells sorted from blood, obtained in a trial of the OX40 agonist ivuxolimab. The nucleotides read TGTGCCAGCAGCTTATGGCAGGGTAGTACAGATACGCAGTATTTT. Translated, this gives CASSLWQGSTDTQYF.